The source of this T cell receptor beta chain is a study of T cell repertoires in cytomegalovirus infection. Study context: Public TCR beta signature analysis indicated the presence of both CMV infection and matching HLA type.

The table lists this clonotype with many counts. The antigen remains unidentified. Deletions cut 5 bases from V and 8 bases from J, with 10 bases between. The germline V gene encodes CDR1 SGHVS and CDR2 FQNEAQ. The CDR3 sequence is 13 residues long. General observations from the study: The response measured ex vivo was dominated by TCR beta clonotypes (HLA-C-restricted and CMV-specific). There were carriers of CMV plus the relevant HLA, and cumulative public TCR beta family frequency identified them.

One entry per CDR3 protein, called by TCRdb with MiXCR from the reads. The sample lists 200,000 to 300,000 distinct CDR3 sequences; 9% to 15% were seen once. The TCR sequence derives from a human donor in good health (CMV status not recorded). Some clones in this sample may be carry-over from other donors' samples. The V call is TRBV7-8, the J call TRBJ1-6, with TRBD1 as a possible D gene (5 bases). The sequencing sample was made of PBMCs. DNA for the CDR3: TGTGCCAGCAGCCCGGGGGTAGATTCACCCCTCCACTTT. Translating it yields CASSPGVDSPLHF.